This T cell receptor (beta chain) stems from a study of OX40 agonist ivuxolimab in advanced cancers. Study background: Eligibility admitted prior anti-PD-1, anti-PD-L1 or anti-CTLA-4 therapy; about 39% had some. Findings of the study overall: Expanded clones tended on average to be more numerous among CD8+ T cells than CD4+. The 0.1-3.0 mg/kg partial responders had among the lowest clonal expansion.

Profiling relied on immunoSEQ multiplex PCR, and the TCRdb table lists in-frame clones only, not all of them. The table records 70,000 to 80,000 clones, about 94% of them present only once. Regarding this clone: What it binds is unknown.

There are 17 residues in the CDR3. The germline V gene encodes CDR1 SEHNR and CDR2 FQNEAQ (reference sequence). Deletions cut 1 base from V and 2 bases from J, with 15 bases between. This chain connects TRBV7-9 to TRBJ2-1; D is unresolved. This receptor was taken from an adult with an advanced solid tumor such as melanoma, head and neck, liver or kidney cancer. The input for sequencing was CD4+ or CD8+ T cells sorted from blood, taken in a trial of the OX40 agonist ivuxolimab. DNA of the CDR3: TGTGCCAGCAGCTTAGTACCCCCAGAGGCGCCCTACAATGAGCAGTTCTTC. Its translation: CASSLVPPEAPYNEQFF.